Presented here are 21 T cell receptor beta chains from one specimen sequenced in a study of metastatic and nonmetastatic thyroid tumors. Via MiXCR, TCRdb re-called the PCR reads. This sample has 20,000 to 25,000 clones; roughly an eighth occur once, and the top ten carry 6.2%. Every patient underwent thyroid surgery untreated. Sequenced material: blood. The receptors stem from a male donor with papillary thyroid cancer or a benign thyroid nodule (not recorded which). Some clones in this sample may be carry-over from other donors' samples.

By share of the sample, this clone is medium-sized. The chain recombines TRBV19 with TRBJ2-7; 7 bases are a match to TRBD1. Losses at the gene ends were 7 bases for V and 5 bases for J; bases not matched to a gene: 11. The CDR3 totals 14 residues. Germline V gives CDR1 LNHDA, CDR2 SQIVND (reference sequence). CDR3 sequence reads: CASTDRSIPHEQYF. The CDR3 coding sequence is TGTGCCAGTACGGACAGGTCAATTCCCCACGAGCAGTACTTC.

On this clone: Given the absence of the conserved phenylalanine or tryptophan at the CDR3 end, a read error is likely. The chain recombines TRBV18 with TRBJ2-7; 9 positions match TRBD2. This CDR3 contains 16 residues. Looked up from germline, CDR1 is KGHSH and CDR2 is LQKENI. V was pared by 0 bases and J by 5 bases, with 8 bases of the junction left unmatched. CDR3 nucleotides: TGTGCCAGCTCACCACCTAATCGCGGGGGGGCCGACGAGCAGTACCTC. It is translated as CASSPPNRGGADEQYL.

This clone was observed at least ten times. V usage is TRBV20-1 and J usage is TRBJ2-1, with 13 bases fitting TRBD2. Germline V CDR1 and CDR2: DFQATT, SNEGSKA (reference sequence). This CDR3 contains 16 residues. J gave up 0 bases and V 6 bases, and 5 bases lay outside the gene matches. CDR3 DNA: TGCAGTGCCCCGGGACTAGCGGGGAGCTCCTACAATGAGCAGTTCTTC. Its translation: CSAPGLAGSSYNEQFF.

The chain links TRBV5-1 to TRBJ1-2; 7 positions match TRBD1. CDR1 is SGHRS, CDR2 YFSETQ, per germline. V dropped 2 bases and J dropped 6; count of bases not matched to a gene: 13. The CDR3 covers 16 residues. The CDR3 is CASSLPGQVYQDGYTF. The CDR3 DNA reads TGCGCCAGCAGCTTACCAGGACAGGTCTACCAGGATGGCTACACCTTC.

The rearrangement joins TRBV5-1 to TRBJ2-7; a weak D match, TRBD1 (5 bases). Germline V gene sequence: CDR1 SGHRS, CDR2 YFSETQ. V lost 7 bases, J lost 2 bases, and 10 bases lay in between. The CDR3 runs to 12 residues. Here the CDR3 DNA reads TGCGCCAGCGGGCAGGGTGCCTACGAGCAGTACTTC. It is translated as CASGQGAYEQYF.

This clone was recorded at least ten times. The chain couples TRBV12-3 or TRBV12-4 to TRBJ1-1, with 9 bases fitting TRBD1. This CDR3 is built from 15 residues. V was clipped by 6 bases and J by 2 bases; unmatched bases: 7. CDR3 coding DNA: TGTGCCAGCAGCAGGACAGGGGAGGTAAACACTGAAGCTTTCTTT. It specifies CASSRTGEVNTEAFF.

The chain links TRBV20-1 to TRBJ2-7; TRBD2 aligns across 12 bases. CDR3 length equals 17 residues. Unmatched junction bases numbered 14, after V lost 2 bases and J lost 6 bases. Germline CDR1 is DFQATT and CDR2 is SNEGSKA (reference sequence). CDR3 sequence: CSARREGVLAGGREQYF. DNA of the CDR3: TGCAGTGCTAGAAGGGAAGGGGTACTAGCGGGAGGCCGCGAGCAGTACTTC.

This clone has at least ten counts. The rearrangement uses TRBV5-1 and TRBJ2-5; 7 bases map to TRBD2. V lost 6 bases to trimming and J lost 5 bases; unmatched junction nucleotides: 10. The CDR3 is 14 amino acids. Germline-derived CDR1 and CDR2 are SGHRS and YFSETQ. CDR3 residues: CASTTRAGRETQYF. CDR3 sequence (DNA): TGCGCCAGCACCACTAGGGCCGGGAGGGAGACCCAGTACTTC.

This clone was detected many times. The V and J genes are TRBV6-6 and TRBJ1-4; D may be TRBD1 (6 bases). V lost 0 bases, J lost 7 bases, and 15 bases lay in between. The CDR3 is made up of 16 amino acids. Germline CDR1 is MNHNY and CDR2 is SVGAGI (reference sequence). CDR3 DNA: TGTGCCAGCAGTTACTCCGCGTCTCGAGGGGGTGAAAAACTGTTTTTT. Encoded protein: CASSYSASRGGEKLFF.

This clone occurred a few times. This rearrangement joins TRBV6-1 to TRBJ2-3, with D unresolved. Trimming left V 6 bases short and J 2 bases short, with 15 bases between. CDR3 size: 15 residues. Germline loops: CDR1 MNHNS, CDR2 SASEGT. DNA of the CDR3: TGTGCCAGCAGAGCGACTGGTATCCACACAGATACGCAGTATTTT. Its protein product is CASRATGIHTDTQYF.

This clone occurred many times. A clone one base away is much larger, so this may be a read error. The sample has other DNA sequences that encode this CDR3 too. The chain links TRBV12-3 or TRBV12-4 to TRBJ2-6; a weak D match, TRBD2 (7 bases). The CDR3 contains 17 residues. V was shortened by 6 bases and J by 4 bases, with 19 bases between the two germline ends. This CDR3 reads CASSVYWGGSGANVLTF. The DNA for the CDR3 is TGTGCCAGCAGCGTCTACTGGGGGGGCTCGGGGGCCAACGTCCTGACTTTC.

This clone was picked up many times. The chain recombines TRBV9 with TRBJ2-3, with 8 bases matching TRBD2. CDR3 length equals 15 residues. The junction had 2 bases not matched to a gene; V was cut back by 0 bases and J by 2 bases. Germline V CDR1 and CDR2: SGDLS, YYNGEE. DNA for the CDR3: TGTGCCAGCAGCGTAGTCGGGAGGGCCACAGATACGCAGTATTTT. The encoded protein is CASSVVGRATDTQYF. The full variable domain, in which reference TRBV9 and TRBJ2-3 provide the parts outside the CDR3, is DSGVTQTPKHLITATGQRVTLRCSPRSGDLSVYWYQQSLDQGLQFLIQYYNGEERAKGNILERFSAQQFPDLHSELNLSSLELGDSALYFCASSVVGRATDTQYFGPGTRLTVL.

This clone has a count of ten or more. The same CDR3 can be traced to other DNA sequences in this sample. V and J are TRBV10-1 and TRBJ2-7; no definite D call. The V end lost 5 bases, the J end lost 5 bases, and 16 bases lay between the germline ends. Per germline, CDR1 WNHNN and CDR2 SYGVQD (reference sequence). The CDR3 extends over 14 amino acids. Here the CDR3 DNA reads TGCGCCAGCAGTTCGGCCTTTACTCGGGACGAGCAGTACTTC. As protein: CASSSAFTRDEQYF.

Ten or more counts support this clone. This chain connects TRBV20-1 to TRBJ2-1; 9 nucleotides match TRBD1. The germline CDR1 and CDR2 sequences are DFQATT and SNEGSKA (reference sequence). CDR3 length equals 15 residues. V lost 7 bases to trimming and J lost 5 bases; unmatched junction nucleotides: 12. The CDR3 here is CSELGLGTGNNEQFF. The DNA for the CDR3 is TGCAGTGAACTTGGATTAGGGACAGGGAACAATGAGCAGTTCTTC.

There are many counts of this clone. This chain links TRBV20-1 with TRBJ2-1; TRBD2 matches 7 bases. Trimming at V came to 0 bases and at J to 4 bases, leaving 6 bases not matched to a gene. The CDR3 is made up of 15 amino acids. The germline V gene encodes CDR1 DFQATT and CDR2 SNEGSKA (reference sequence). CDR3 amino acids: CSAREPGLSYNEQFF. CDR3 sequence (DNA): TGCAGTGCTAGAGAACCGGGACTATCATACAATGAGCAGTTCTTC.

In this sample, this clone turned up many times. This sample includes further DNA sequences coding for the same CDR3. V and J are TRBV19 and TRBJ2-1, with 8 bases matching TRBD1. The CDR3 has 14 amino acids. In germline, CDR1 is LNHDA, CDR2 SQIVND (reference sequence). The trim removed 4 bases at V and 4 bases at J, leaving 3 bases unmatched. Written as DNA, the CDR3 is TGTGCCAGTAGTAAAGACAGGGGTTACAATGAGCAGTTCTTC. Translating it yields CASSKDRGYNEQFF.

V usage is TRBV28 and J usage is TRBJ2-7, with a tentative D call TRBD1 (5 bases). The V gene lost 3 bases and the J gene lost 0 bases, with 12 bases spanning the gap. The germline gives CDR1 MDHEN, CDR2 SYDVKM. The CDR3 spans 15 residues. The CDR3, as DNA: TGTGCCAGCAGTTTGTGGACATGGCGCTCCTACGAGCAGTACTTC. The encoded protein is CASSLWTWRSYEQYF. Together with reference TRBV28 and TRBJ2-7, the CDR3 gives the full variable domain: DVKVTQSSRYLVKRTGEKVFLECVQDMDHENMFWYRQDPGLGLRLIYFSYDVKMKEKGDIPEGYSVSREKKERFSLILESASTNQTSMYLCASSLWTWRSYEQYFGPGTRLTVT.

Sample share makes this clone medium-sized. The rearrangement uses TRBV6-2 or TRBV6-3 and TRBJ2-1; 13 positions match TRBD2. The CDR3 runs to 18 residues. Trimming cost V 5 bases and J 3 bases; bases outside gene matches: 10. CDR1 and CDR2 from the germline V gene are MNHEY and SVGEGT. The CDR3 sequence is CASSDWKRTSGGYNEQFF. CDR3 bases: TGTGCCAGCAGTGACTGGAAAAGGACTAGCGGGGGCTACAATGAGCAGTTCTTC.

This clone was counted ten times or more. The chain is built from TRBV7-9 and TRBJ2-7; possibly TRBD2 for D (6 bases). Between the trimmed V and J ends, which lost 5 bases and 2 bases, there was a span of 16 bases. The CDR3 is 15 amino acids. Germline CDR1 is SEHNR and CDR2 is FQNEAQ (reference sequence). Here the CDR3 DNA reads TGTGCCAGCAGCCTAACCGGGACTCCCGCCTACGAGCAGTACTTC. Its translation: CASSLTGTPAYEQYF.

In this sample, this clone turned up a few times. The gene calls are TRBV6-2 or TRBV6-3 and TRBJ2-1; TRBD2 agrees at 14 bases. Germline CDR1 and CDR2: MNHEY and SVGEGT. The CDR3 is made up of 18 amino acids. V lost 7 bases to trimming and J lost 3 bases; unmatched junction nucleotides: 11. The DNA for the CDR3 is TGTGCCAGCACCGAAAGGACTAGCGGGAGGCTGTACTACAATGAGCAGTTCTTC. Protein product: CASTERTSGRLYYNEQFF.

This clone is deemed medium-sized (0.01 to 0.1%). This sequence joins TRBV24-1 and TRBJ2-1, with D hard to call. The germline gives CDR1 KGHDR, CDR2 SFDVKD. Trimming removed 1 base from V and 9 bases from J, with 15 bases in between. The CDR3 is 15 residues long. The CDR3 protein is CATSDFRSSFSEQFF. CDR3 sequence (DNA): TGTGCCACCAGTGATTTTAGGTCTTCGTTCAGTGAGCAGTTCTTC.